These T cell receptor beta chains were read from a single sample in a study of cytomegalovirus exposure and HLA in healthy donors. Libraries were prepared by immunoSEQ multiplex PCR; TCRdb keeps only in-frame clonotypes and omits some of them. This table has about 130,000 clones, over 70% appearing once. The specimen was PBMCs. The receptors shown here come from a man aged 18-30 years in good health and CMV-seropositive. CDR3s include the opening cysteine and the closing phenylalanine or tryptophan.

v_call: TRBV30; cdr3_aa: CAWSVLARADGYTF
v_call: TRBV30; cdr3_aa: CAWRQGSEAFF
v_call: TRBV2; cdr3_aa: CASQQGYNYEQYF
v_call: TRBV5-4; cdr3_aa: CASSAGASGYNEQFF
v_call: TRBV30; cdr3_aa: CAWRAWQNNEQFF
v_call: TRBV7-9; cdr3_aa: CASSLAQGNLQETQYF
v_call: TRBV7-8; cdr3_aa: CASSPQREGSEQFF
v_call: TRBV19; cdr3_aa: CASTPGGRGTEAFF
v_call: TRBV9; cdr3_aa: CASSVSLASGGDTQYF
v_call: TRBV5-8; cdr3_aa: CASSLRGTTDTQYF
v_call: TRBV19; cdr3_aa: CATKPGFLGYTF